The present T cell receptor (beta chain) was sequenced within a study of early T cells in non-severe SARS-CoV-2 infection. This clonotype was observed a handful of times. V was cut by 0 bases and J by 0 bases, with 11 bases left in between. The CDR3 runs 16 residues. Germline V gene lookup returns CDR1 SGDLS and CDR2 YYNGEE. One entry per CDR3 protein results from TCRdb running MiXCR on the 5' RACE reads. Of under 45,000 distinct CDR3 sequences listed, roughly 7.9% are singletons. This chain connects TRBV9 to TRBJ2-3; D not resolved. Sequences were derived from whole blood, sampled at baseline. This receptor was taken from an adult who was a healthcare worker with PCR-confirmed SARS-CoV-2 infection or an uninfected control (not recorded which). CDR3 DNA: TGTGCCAGCAGCGTAGGTGGTAGCCCGAGCACAGATACGCAGTATTTT. Protein product: CASSVGGSPSTDTQYF.